This entry concerns a single T cell receptor beta chain. What antigen it recognizes has not been identified. With the read ending 3 residues before the CDR3 end, the germline J gene is used to fill in that end. The time point label, as the study defines it: blood sample drawn before combined kidney and bone marrow transplant. Unstimulated Tregs (CD4+CD25+CD127-), CD4+ non-Tregs (CD4+CD25-), CD4 and CD8 cells were FACS-sorted from thawed PBMCs. The patients were several recipients of combined kidney and bone marrow transplants from the ITN036ST trial, and samples were available only from these trial subjects. Healthy control blood was processed to PBMCs by Ficoll density gradient and cryopreserved, and patient PBMCs were collected before and after transplant. For TCRbeta CDR3 sequencing, genomic DNA was extracted from sorted cells using the QIAGEN DNeasy Blood and Tissue Kit. High-throughput TCRbeta CDR3 sequencing, including PCR amplification with bias correction and internal controls, was performed commercially through immunoSEQ. The authors' pipeline ran thus. Unique productive TCRbeta sequences were defined by CDR3 nucleotide sequence where primers matched, otherwise by CDR3 amino acid sequence with Vbeta and Jbeta genes. As a correction for sorting error, sequences shared between sorted populations at a frequency ratio of 2:1 or less were discarded, and the remaining shared sequences were assigned to the higher population. A sequence counted as donor-reactive if, in CFSE-low cells, the sequence had a frequency of at least 0.01% and was expanded at least 5-fold compared with unstimulated cells. Repertoire divergence was quantified by Jensen-Shannon divergence calculated from the top 100 TCRbeta sequences ranked by frequency. For samples with multiple sequencing runs, sorting error was corrected in each run separately before the runs were combined. The table comes from immuneACCESS by way of TCRdb, which keeps in-frame sequences with V and J called. Part of the clones is missing from these tables; in studies checked, under half for an unresolved V gene and the rest for unknown reasons. D and trimming come from the DNA, and the V and J calls and clone size come from that table. This specimen's table enumerates over 45,000 clones. Of the sample, roughly 0.8% is held by the ten largest clones.

The data derive from a study of Tregs in tolerant kidney transplant recipients (dated by TCRdb to the late 2010s). Study-wide context: Related donors were used in the transplants with nonmyeloablative bone marrow transplantation, and mixed chimerism was transient in the human trials. Before combined kidney and bone marrow transplantation, this study identified donor-specific regulatory T cells using TCRbeta sequencing and then followed those same cells after transplant.

Reading the germline V gene (reference sequence) gives CDR1 LNHDA and CDR2 SQIVND. From its cysteine to its phenylalanine, the CDR3 spans 15 amino acids. Shown are 36 bases from within the CDR3, in frame from base 1. Trimming accounts for 5 bases at V and 2 bases at J, while the number of junction bases matched to no gene is 9. Study-wide conclusions, independent of this receptor: For some patients, the PCR primers changed as time went on, which meant samples from those patients could not be compared with one another at the nucleotide level. The study was limited by small patient numbers, and the findings need validation in larger populations and under other immunosuppression protocols. In tolerant patients, donor-specific Tregs expanded more than Tregs overall, which suggests antigen-driven rather than nonspecific expansion. The most biologically relevant and donor-specific TCRbeta repertoire appeared to be identified by expanding Tregs with activated donor B cells. Biological reproducibility was not examined directly, but technical replication error appeared to be minimal.

The sequence derives from a human donor who received a combined kidney and bone marrow transplant. Recombination linked TRBV19 to TRBJ2-7; TRBD2 fits 7 bases in the junction. This material consisted of CD4+ T cells from blood, taken before the transplant. The CDR3 DNA, read in part, is TGTGCCAGTAGTGCTGGACTAGTCGCGGCCTACGAG. This codes for CASSAGLVAAYE. Given in full, the CDR3 is CASSAGLVAAYEQYF.